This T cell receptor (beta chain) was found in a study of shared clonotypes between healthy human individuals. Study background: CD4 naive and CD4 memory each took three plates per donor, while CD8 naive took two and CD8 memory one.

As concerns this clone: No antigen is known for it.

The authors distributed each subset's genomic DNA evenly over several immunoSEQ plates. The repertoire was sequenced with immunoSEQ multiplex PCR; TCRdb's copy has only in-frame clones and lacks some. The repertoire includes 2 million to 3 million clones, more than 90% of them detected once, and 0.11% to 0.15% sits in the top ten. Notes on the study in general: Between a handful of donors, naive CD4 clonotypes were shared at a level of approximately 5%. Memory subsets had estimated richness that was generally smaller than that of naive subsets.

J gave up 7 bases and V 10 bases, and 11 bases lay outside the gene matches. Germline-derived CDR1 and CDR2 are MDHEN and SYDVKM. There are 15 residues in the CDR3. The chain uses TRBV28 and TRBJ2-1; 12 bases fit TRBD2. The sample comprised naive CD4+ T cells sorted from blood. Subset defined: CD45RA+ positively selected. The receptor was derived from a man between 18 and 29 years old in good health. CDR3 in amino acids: CATRASGGAENEQFF. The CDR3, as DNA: TGTGCCACCAGGGCTAGCGGGGGGGCCGAGAATGAGCAGTTCTTC.